This TCR beta chain was profiled in a study of cytomegalovirus exposure and HLA in healthy donors. Amplification used 60 Vbeta primers and 13 Jbeta primers. The protocol was immunoSEQ multiplex PCR, while the TCRdb copy is restricted to in-frame clones and leaves out a portion. The sample yields about 150,000 clones, roughly 72% seen once. The V segment lost 6 bases and the J segment 5 bases; nucleotides outside the gene matches: 10. The CDR3 sequence is 15 residues long. The germline gives CDR1 MNHNY, CDR2 SVGAGI (reference sequence). The chain employs TRBV6-6 and TRBJ1-5; TRBD1 aligns across 7 bases. This receptor was taken from a man aged 35 to 55 in good health and CMV-seronegative. Sequenced input: PBMCs. The CDR3 protein is CASSPITQGDQPQHF. CDR3 in DNA: TGTGCCAGCAGCCCAATCACTCAGGGGGATCAGCCCCAGCATTTT.